A single sample is the source of the 13 T cell receptor beta chains below, sequenced in a study of cytomegalovirus exposure and HLA in healthy donors. The PCR was carried out with 60 Vbeta primers and 13 Jbeta primers. Generated by immunoSEQ multiplex PCR, the TCRdb table keeps only in-frame clones and is missing some. Here the sample spans under 200,000 clones, nearly 80% being singletons. What was sequenced was PBMCs. These receptors were collected from a woman between 40 and 50 years old in good health and CMV-seronegative.

The V call is TRBV9, the J call TRBJ1-2; D not resolved. In germline, CDR1 is SGDLS, CDR2 YYNGEE. V lost 4 bases, J lost 4 bases, and 14 bases lay in between. The CDR3 has 14 residues. This chain's CDR3 is CASSLTGSPYGYTF. The CDR3 nucleotides are TGTGCCAGCAGCTTGACCGGGAGTCCCTATGGCTACACCTTC.

V and J are TRBV5-1 and TRBJ2-7, with 7 bases identical to TRBD1. Germline assignment: CDR1 SGHRS and CDR2 YFSETQ. The CDR3 has 14 residues. Trimming removed 4 bases from V and 2 bases from J; junction bases left unmatched: 6. CDR3 protein: CASSPDRLPYEQYF. CDR3 DNA: TGCGCCAGCAGCCCGGACAGGCTCCCCTACGAGCAGTACTTC.

In regard to this clone: Its ends do not fully match the called genes, so a read error is possible. The gene calls are TRBV7-9 and TRBJ2-7, with TRBD2 matching 8 bases. Germline loops: CDR1 SEHNR, CDR2 FQNEAQ (reference sequence). The CDR3 spans 15 residues. CDR3 protein: CSSMSSGAGRGGQYF. The CDR3, as DNA: TGTTCCAGCATGTCCAGCGGGGCCGGTCGGGGGGGGCAGTACTTC.

This rearrangement joins TRBV27 to TRBJ2-7; D might be TRBD1 (7 bases). From germline, CDR1 is MNHEY and CDR2 SMNVEV (reference sequence). V was trimmed by 0 bases and J by 7 bases, leaving 13 bases between them. This CDR3 spans 14 amino acids. The CDR3 coding sequence is TGTGCCAGCAGTTTATCGCCAGGGGGAGGTGAGCAGTACTTC. Translated, it gives CASSLSPGGGEQYF.

V gene TRBV7-9 combines with J gene TRBJ2-1; 11 bases match TRBD1. This CDR3 contains 16 residues. Germline values: CDR1 SEHNR, CDR2 FQNEAQ (reference sequence). V lost 6 bases, J lost 12 bases, and 16 bases stayed unmatched. The CDR3 is CASRESGTGGQFGQFF. The CDR3 coding sequence is TGTGCCAGCAGAGAATCCGGGACAGGGGGACAGTTTGGGCAGTTCTTC.

V gene TRBV29-1 combines with J gene TRBJ2-7; 8 bases line up with TRBD2. Trimming took 4 bases from V and 5 from J; bases not matched to a gene: 10. The germline gives CDR1 SQVTM, CDR2 ANQGSEA. The CDR3 contains 14 residues. The CDR3 loop reads CSVGVRPAGDEQYF. The DNA of the CDR3 is TGCAGCGTTGGGGTAAGACCAGCGGGGGACGAGCAGTACTTC.

This chain uses TRBV6-6 with TRBJ1-5, with D perhaps matching TRBD1 (5 bases). V gave up 6 bases and J gave up 1 base, with 13 bases separating them. Germline-derived CDR1 and CDR2 are MNHNY and SVGAGI (reference sequence). CDR3 size: 15 residues. The CDR3: CASRGLGLSNQPQHF. The CDR3 DNA reads as TGTGCCAGCAGGGGACTGGGACTGAGCAATCAGCCCCAGCATTTT.

This chain connects TRBV27 to TRBJ1-2; D gene ambiguous. CDR1 MNHEY and CDR2 SMNVEV come from the germline V gene (reference sequence). With 8 bases removed from V and 2 bases from J, the gap between germline ends came to 21 bases. The CDR3 is made up of 16 amino acids. This CDR3 is CASGLRRGWRNYGYTF. CDR3 coding DNA: TGTGCCAGCGGATTACGTCGTGGGTGGAGAAACTATGGCTACACCTTC.

The chain recombines TRBV4-1 with TRBJ2-5, with TRBD2 as a possible D gene (5 bases). This CDR3 spans 14 amino acids. CDR1 MGHRA and CDR2 YSYEKL come from the germline V gene. Between the trimmed V and J ends, which lost 3 bases and 2 bases, there was a span of 10 bases. The CDR3 is CASSQDSTQETQYF. In DNA form, the CDR3 reads TGCGCCAGCAGCCAGGACTCCACACAAGAGACCCAGTACTTC.

The chain links TRBV4-2 to TRBJ1-2; no reliable D call. Germline assignment: CDR1 LGHNA and CDR2 YNFKEQ. V was cut by 0 bases and J by 1 base, with 9 bases left in between. The CDR3 has 15 amino acids. CDR3 DNA: TGTGCCAGCAGCCAAGATCGAGCGGGTAACTATGGCTACACCTTC. Protein product: CASSQDRAGNYGYTF.

The chain recombines TRBV25-1 with TRBJ1-1; tentative D call: TRBD1 (5 bases). The CDR3 loop spans 15 amino acids. The germline CDR1 and CDR2 sequences are MGHDK and SYGVNS. V was shortened by 2 bases and J by 3 bases, with 13 bases between the two germline ends. The CDR3 here is CASSEIGGGDTEAFF. For the CDR3, the DNA is TGTGCCAGCAGTGAAATAGGCGGGGGGGACACTGAAGCTTTCTTT.

The chain carries TRBV27 and TRBJ2-7; D remains ambiguous. Germline CDR1 reads MNHEY; CDR2 reads SMNVEV (reference sequence). Between the trimmed V and J ends, which lost 3 bases and 6 bases, there was a span of 18 bases. This CDR3 has 15 residues. The DNA for the CDR3 is TGTGCCAGCAGTTTGCGCTCCCTCAAACGGTCCGAGCAGTACTTC. This translates into CASSLRSLKRSEQYF.

This rearrangement joins TRBV6-1 to TRBJ1-1, with TRBD1 matching 8 bases. There are 15 residues in the CDR3. V was clipped by 2 bases and J by 4 bases; unmatched bases: 6. Germline loops: CDR1 MNHNS, CDR2 SASEGT. CDR3 loop: CASSEPPTGGTEAFF. The DNA for the CDR3 is TGTGCCAGCAGTGAACCACCTACAGGGGGCACTGAAGCTTTCTTT.